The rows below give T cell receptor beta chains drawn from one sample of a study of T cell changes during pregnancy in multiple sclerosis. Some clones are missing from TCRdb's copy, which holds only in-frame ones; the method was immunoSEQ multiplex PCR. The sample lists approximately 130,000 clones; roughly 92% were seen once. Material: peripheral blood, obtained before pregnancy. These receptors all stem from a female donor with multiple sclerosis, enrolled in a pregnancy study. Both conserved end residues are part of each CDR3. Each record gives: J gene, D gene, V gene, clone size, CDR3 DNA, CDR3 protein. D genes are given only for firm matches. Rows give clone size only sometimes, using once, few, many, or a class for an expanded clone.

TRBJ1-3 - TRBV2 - TGTGCCAGCAGGCCAAGTCAGGGCTACGGAAACACCATATATTTT CASRPSQGYGNTIYF
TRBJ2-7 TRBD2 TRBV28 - TGTGCCAGCAGTTCGCCAGCGGGAGGCGAGCAGTACTTC CASSSPAGGEQYF
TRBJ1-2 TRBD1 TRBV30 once TGTGCCTGGACGCCCGGGACAGAGGGCAAAGGCTACACCTTC CAWTPGTEGKGYTF
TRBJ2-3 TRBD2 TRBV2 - TGTGCCAGCAGGGCCATCCGGGACTACTCCCCGGGCTCCGATACGCAGTATTTT CASRAIRDYSPGSDTQYF
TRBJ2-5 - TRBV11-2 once TGTGCCAGCAGCATAAGCGGGCGATCGGAAGAGACCCAGTACTTC CASSISGRSEETQYF
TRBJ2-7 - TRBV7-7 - TGTGCCAGCAGCCCCCACGGGAGCTACGAGCAGTACTTC CASSPHGSYEQYF
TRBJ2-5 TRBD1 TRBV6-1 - TGTGCCAGCAAGCCAGGGGGCGTGGAGACCCAGTACTTC CASKPGGVETQYF
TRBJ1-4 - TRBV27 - TGTGCCAGCAGTTCGCGGCTGACTAATGAAAAACTGTTTTTT CASSSRLTNEKLFF
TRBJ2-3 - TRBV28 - TGTGCCAGCAGTTTCCGCGCCAGGGATTTTAGCACAGATACGCAGTATTTT CASSFRARDFSTDTQYF
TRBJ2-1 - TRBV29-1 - TGCAGCGTTCAACTAAACAGGGTCACGGACCTGTTCTTC CSVQLNRVTDLFF
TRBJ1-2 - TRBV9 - TGTGCCAGCAGCGAACAGGGAGGGGGAGCTAACTATGGCTACACCTTC CASSEQGGGANYGYTF
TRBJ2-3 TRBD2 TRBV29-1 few TGCAGCGTTTCCACGTCTAGCGGGACGGATACGCAGTATTTT CSVSTSSGTDTQYF
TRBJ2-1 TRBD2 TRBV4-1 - TGCGCCAGCAGCCACGCCCCAGGGACTAACAATGAGCAGTTCTTC CASSHAPGTNNEQFF